These T cell receptor beta chains were read from a single sample in a study of CD8 T cells in ankylosing spondylitis. In TCRdb, the 5' RACE reads were re-called with MiXCR into one record per CDR3 protein. The sample contains 150,000 to 200,000 distinct CDR3 sequences, around 19% of which appear only once. Sequencing used blood, either unsorted or a sorted T cell fraction (not recorded which). The receptors were sampled from a male donor with ankylosing spondylitis or in good health (not recorded which). Both conserved end residues are part of each CDR3.

CDR3 | J | V
CASSPQRTGGRHEQYF | TRBJ2-7 | TRBV3-1
CASSPDQGFTGELFF | TRBJ2-2 | TRBV28
CSAAGSRNYEQYF | TRBJ2-7 | TRBV20-1
CASSQGVVGQPQHF | TRBJ1-5 | TRBV9
CASSLVGRYEQYF | TRBJ2-7 | TRBV11-2
CASSLGRTSTDTQYF | TRBJ2-3 | TRBV5-4
CATSDSADYYNEQFF | TRBJ2-1 | TRBV24-1
CASKILDSNQPQHF | TRBJ1-5 | TRBV19
CASSFQDTRSYNEQFF | TRBJ2-1 | TRBV5-1
CASSIRRDRTDTQYF | TRBJ2-3 | TRBV19
CASSLGQGFEKLFF | TRBJ1-4 | TRBV7-3
CARTGGNADTQYF | TRBJ2-3 | TRBV7-9
CASSIRGQGASPLHF | TRBJ1-6 | TRBV6-1
CAWSVSGSLDEQYF | TRBJ2-7 | TRBV30
CSARDLRGGRKNIQYF | TRBJ2-4 | TRBV20-1
CASSYGVSGANVLTF | TRBJ2-6 | TRBV6-6
CSAGRGLGEKLFF | TRBJ1-4 | TRBV29-1
CAISDSSGAFNEQFF | TRBJ2-1 | TRBV10-3
CASSPRGPYSNQPQHF | TRBJ1-5 | TRBV6-5
CASSAMTGAGNQSQHF | TRBJ1-5 | TRBV12-3/TRBV12-4
CASEQGSTQYF | TRBJ2-3 | TRBV28
CASSAGLQGAQYF | TRBJ2-5 | TRBV12-3/TRBV12-4
CASSFLGTIEQYF | TRBJ2-7 | TRBV28
CSHIRPGYNERFF | TRBJ2-1 | TRBV29-1
CASSSPTDTQYF | TRBJ2-3 | TRBV10-1
CASSLRQSSYEQYF | TRBJ2-7 | TRBV5-1
CASRQRVERGTGELFF | TRBJ2-2 | TRBV5-1
CASSPPDEFSGRVPTDTQYF | TRBJ2-3 | TRBV18
CASSFQASGETGELFF | TRBJ2-2 | TRBV5-1
CASSQTNGRAQNIQYF | TRBJ2-4 | TRBV14
CASSVGHHVRTPYEQYF | TRBJ2-7 | TRBV9
CASSQSYGTEAFF | TRBJ1-1 | TRBV4-1
CASSLNQEYEQYF | TRBJ2-7 | TRBV5-1
CAISETKAVGFGQFF | TRBJ2-1 | TRBV10-3
CASSTGPPYEQYF | TRBJ2-7 | TRBV6-1
CATSASANTGELFF | TRBJ2-2 | TRBV24-1
CASSLHYITDTQYF | TRBJ2-3 | TRBV7-6
CSARGWVTGELFF | TRBJ2-2 | TRBV20-1
CASSPPDVKKITQYF | TRBJ2-5 | TRBV7-8
CSAPRAGGLAGELFF | TRBJ2-2 | TRBV20-1
CSAFRVEQYF | TRBJ2-7 | TRBV20-1
CASSNMREAFF | TRBJ1-1 | TRBV6-5
CSARGPHQGRSEAFF | TRBJ1-1 | TRBV20-1
CASSLPQSYEQYF | TRBJ2-7 | TRBV5-1
CAIQLAGADTQYF | TRBJ2-3 | TRBV10-3
CASSSRTSASYNEQFF | TRBJ2-1 | TRBV28
CASSQYKIQGNEQFF | TRBJ2-1 | TRBV3-1
CASRRGRENQPQHF | TRBJ1-5 | TRBV3-1
CACSLGPGGAKDGEKLFF | TRBJ1-4 | TRBV12-3/TRBV12-4
CASSLFRGPWEQYF | TRBJ2-7 | TRBV5-1
CASSSLPGGTNYGYTF | TRBJ1-2 | TRBV5-1
CASILSGTAGELFF | TRBJ2-2 | TRBV12-3/TRBV12-4
CASSNMAGGFYNEQFF | TRBJ2-1 | TRBV5-1